One sample yielded the 25 T cell receptor beta chains listed below, sequenced in a study of blood T cell repertoires in COVID-19 (dated by TCRdb to the early 2020s). The library was obtained by the immunoSEQ multiplex PCR assay. The table was pulled from immuneACCESS by TCRdb, which kept in-frame rearrangements only. Such tables lose some clones; where checked, under half of the loss comes from unresolved V genes, and the rest has no known cause. In all, the sample holds roughly 200,000 clones, and approximately 91% of those were seen once. Clones ranked in the top ten supply around 1.6% of the sample. The sample was peripheral blood. The receptors stem from a man younger than 35 with active or convalescent COVID-19.

The V and J genes are TRBV18 and TRBJ1-5; 9 positions match TRBD1. Trimming at V came to 5 bases and at J to 6 bases, leaving 5 bases not matched to a gene. The CDR3 extends over 14 amino acids. Germline lookup yields CDR1 KGHSH and CDR2 LQKENI. The CDR3 DNA reads TGTGCCAGCTCAACGGGACAGGGTGGTCAGCCCCAGCATTTT. Translated, it gives CASSTGQGGQPQHF.

The chain couples TRBV5-1 to TRBJ2-2, with 13 nucleotides matching TRBD2. CDR1 and CDR2 from the germline V gene are SGHRS and YFSETQ. There are 16 residues in the CDR3. V lost 6 bases and J lost 7; bases outside the gene matches: 9. As DNA, the CDR3 is TGCGCCAGCATCCCCACTAGCGGGGGGGCCAACGGGGAGCTGTTTTTT. Its translation: CASIPTSGGANGELFF.

The rearrangement joins TRBV10-3 to TRBJ2-7, with TRBD1 identical over 11 bases. The junction had 11 bases not matched to a gene; V was cut back by 10 bases and J by 6 bases. CDR1 is ENHRY and CDR2 is SYGVKD in the germline V gene. This CDR3 spans 14 amino acids. CDR3 nucleotides: TGTGCCACCCAAGCGCCGGGACAGGGGGTCGAGCAGTACTTC. As protein: CATQAPGQGVEQYF.

The rearrangement joins TRBV10-3 to TRBJ1-1, with D uncertain. The ends were cut back, 5 bases at V and 8 bases at J, with 18 bases in the middle. Germline V gene lookup returns CDR1 ENHRY and CDR2 SYGVKD. The CDR3 covers 14 residues. The CDR3 region is CAISNSNEPAEAFF. The DNA of the CDR3 is TGTGCCATCAGTAACTCTAACGAACCAGCGGAAGCTTTCTTT.

This chain links TRBV5-7 with TRBJ1-2; no clear D. TRBV5-7 is an open reading frame whose function is uncertain. The CDR3 is 13 residues long. V dropped 0 bases and J dropped 4 bases, with 7 bases sitting between them. CDR3 nucleotides: TGTGCCAGCAGCTTGGAGCGGACCTATGGCTACACCTTC. It codes for CASSLERTYGYTF.

This chain links TRBV5-1 with TRBJ2-4, with D uncertain. With 0 bases removed from V and 8 bases from J, the gap between germline ends came to 15 bases. This CDR3 spans 15 amino acids. CDR1 is SGHRS, CDR2 YFSETQ, per germline. CDR3 sequence (DNA): TGCGCCAGCAGCTTGGATTGGCCTTCGTTGGACATTCAGTACTTC. The encoded protein is CASSLDWPSLDIQYF.

This chain uses TRBV7-8 with TRBJ1-3; tentative D call: TRBD1 (6 bases). Germline V CDR1 and CDR2: SGHVS, FQNEAQ. CDR3 length equals 18 residues. V lost 0 bases, J lost 4 bases, and 19 bases lay in between. The CDR3 DNA is TGTGCCAGCAGCTTAGCGAGGGATCACAGGGCTTTCGGAAACACCATATATTTT. It encodes CASSLARDHRAFGNTIYF.

The genes are TRBV11-3 and TRBJ2-5; 8 bases line up with TRBD2. Germline CDR1 SGHNT, CDR2 YENEEA. The V and J ends lost 2 bases and 5 bases, in that order; junction bases with no gene match: 4. The CDR3 has 14 amino acids. CDR3 in DNA: TGTGCCAGCAGCTTATCCGGCGGGAGGGAGACCCAGTACTTC. It is translated as CASSLSGGRETQYF.

The V and J genes are TRBV19 and TRBJ1-2; 11 nucleotides match TRBD1. CDR3 size: 15 residues. The germline CDR1 and CDR2 sequences are LNHDA and SQIVND (reference sequence). V shed 7 bases, J shed 6 bases, and the junction held 10 bases outside the gene matches. The CDR3 DNA reads as TGTGCCAGTACGACCCCACGGACAGGGGGCGATGGCTACACCTTC. It is translated as CASTTPRTGGDGYTF. Supplemented by reference TRBV19 and TRBJ1-2, the full variable domain reads DGGITQSPKYLFRKEGQNVTLSCEQNLNHDAMYWYRQDPGQGLRLIYYSQIVNDFQKGDIAEGYSVSREKKESFPLTVTSAQKNPTAFYLCASTTPRTGGDGYTFGSGTRLTVV.

The chain links TRBV29-1 to TRBJ1-4, with 11 bases lining up with TRBD1. The CDR3 is made up of 16 amino acids. The V gene's germline CDR1 is SQVTM and CDR2 ANQGSEA. The trim removed 6 bases at V and 7 bases at J, leaving 13 bases unmatched. The CDR3 sequence is CSVAGTGGSRGEKLFF. For the CDR3, the DNA is TGCAGCGTGGCCGGGACAGGGGGGAGTCGGGGTGAAAAACTGTTTTTT.

The rearrangement uses TRBV7-9 and TRBJ1-2; D perhaps matches TRBD1 (6 bases). The V and J ends lost 3 bases and 5 bases respectively, with 13 bases between them. Germline CDR1 reads SEHNR; CDR2 reads FQNEAQ (reference sequence). This CDR3 contains 14 residues. The CDR3 loop is CASSFGGRQYGYTF. In nucleotides, the CDR3 is TGTGCCAGCAGCTTCGGGGGGCGCCAATATGGCTACACCTTC.

The chain uses TRBV7-9 and TRBJ2-1, with 7 bases fitting TRBD2. The CDR3 is 14 amino acids. CDR1 is SEHNR and CDR2 is FQNEAQ in the germline V gene (reference sequence). V shed 5 bases, J shed 4 bases, and the junction held 5 bases outside the gene matches. This CDR3 is CASSRGEAYNEQFF. The DNA of the CDR3 is TGTGCCAGCAGCCGGGGGGAGGCATACAATGAGCAGTTCTTC.

The chain joins TRBV4-2 to TRBJ2-1; maybe TRBD2 (5 bases). This CDR3 spans 15 amino acids. Germline V gene data show CDR1 as LGHNA and CDR2 as YNFKEQ. Trimming shortened V by 0 bases and J by 0 bases, and 6 bases separated the two germline ends. CDR3 in DNA: TGTGCCAGCAGCCAAGAAAGCGGCTCCTACAATGAGCAGTTCTTC. This sequence encodes CASSQESGSYNEQFF.

Comment on this clone: Different DNA sequences within this sample yield the same CDR3. This sequence joins TRBV18 and TRBJ1-2; D uncertain. The germline V gene encodes CDR1 KGHSH and CDR2 LQKENI. This CDR3 is built from 14 residues. V lost 3 bases to trimming and J lost 2 bases, with 10 bases between them. The CDR3 region has the DNA TGTGCCAGCTCACCGGGAGGGTCGAACTATGGCTACACCTTC. Translation: CASSPGGSNYGYTF.

V is TRBV4-3 and J is TRBJ2-3, with D perhaps TRBD2 (6 bases). Between the trimmed V and J ends, which lost 0 bases and 6 bases, there was a span of 10 bases. Germline V gives CDR1 LGHNA, CDR2 YSLEER. The CDR3 runs 14 residues. The CDR3 bases are TGCGCCAGCAGCCAAGAGCAAGGGAGGGATACGCAGTATTTT. Its protein is CASSQEQGRDTQYF.

This chain links TRBV7-8 with TRBJ2-3; 12 bases fit TRBD2. The CDR3 contains 20 residues. The trim removed 2 bases at V and 0 bases at J, leaving 12 bases unmatched. The V gene's germline CDR1 is SGHVS and CDR2 FQNEAQ. CDR3 bases: TGTGCCAGCAGCTTATATGCTAGCGGGGGGGCCGGGATCAGCACAGATACGCAGTATTTT. Its protein product is CASSLYASGGAGISTDTQYF.

This clone was counted a single time. The chain links TRBV12-5 to TRBJ1-1; possibly TRBD1 for D (6 bases). The CDR3 is 11 amino acids. The germline V gene encodes CDR1 LGHNT and CDR2 FRNRAP. The V end lost 2 bases, the J end lost 11 bases, and 9 bases lay between the germline ends. CDR3 DNA sequence: TGTGCTAGTGGTTTGACAGGGCAGGCTTTCTTT. It yields the protein CASGLTGQAFF. Full variable domain (outside the CDR3, taken from reference TRBV12-5 and TRBJ1-1): DARVTQTPRHKVTEMGQEVTMRCQPILGHNTVFWYRQTMMQGLELLAYFRNRAPLDDSGMPKDRFSAEMPDATLATLKIQPSEPRDSAVYFCASGLTGQAFFGQGTRLTVV.

The V and J genes are TRBV5-1 and TRBJ2-7, with 8 bases matching TRBD1. Germline-derived CDR1 and CDR2 are SGHRS and YFSETQ. The ends lost 3 bases at V and 1 base at J; junction bases unmatched: 9. The CDR3 spans 16 residues. CDR3 sequence (DNA): TGCGCCAGCAGCTCCACCGGGACAGGTATATCCTACGAGCAGTACTTC. Translation: CASSSTGTGISYEQYF.

J is TRBJ1-1 and V is TRBV2; D may be TRBD1 (6 bases). V lost 5 bases to trimming and J lost 5 bases, with 21 bases between them. CDR1 SNHLY and CDR2 FYNNEI come from the germline V gene. The CDR3 spans 16 residues. CDR3 coding DNA: TGTGCCAGCAGTAGGCAGGGGACCATCTCGGGGACTGAAGCTTTCTTT. Translating it yields CASSRQGTISGTEAFF.

V gene TRBV27 combines with J gene TRBJ2-3; 9 bases are shared with TRBD1. The CDR3 length is 15 residues. V dropped 7 bases and J dropped 6; count of bases not matched to a gene: 11. The germline CDR1 and CDR2 sequences are MNHEY and SMNVEV (reference sequence). CDR3: CASTAGTGGRDTQYF. The CDR3 DNA reads as TGTGCCAGCACCGCCGGTACAGGGGGCAGGGATACGCAGTATTTT.

The rearrangement joins TRBV7-3 to TRBJ2-2; 8 bases match TRBD2. The CDR3 length is 15 residues. CDR1 is SGHTA and CDR2 is FQGTGA in the germline V gene. The J segment lost 4 bases and the V segment lost 5 bases, leaving 6 bases of the junction unmatched. The DNA of the CDR3 is TGTGCCAGCAGCCCGGGGGGGCCTGCCACCGGGGAGCTGTTTTTT. Translation: CASSPGGPATGELFF.

This clone turned up a few times. The chain couples TRBV19 to TRBJ2-2, with D perhaps matching TRBD2 (5 bases). The CDR3 runs to 16 residues. The V end lost 4 bases, the J end lost 5 bases, and 17 bases lay between the germline ends. The germline gives CDR1 LNHDA, CDR2 SQIVND (reference sequence). The CDR3 coding sequence is TGTGCCAGTAGTACCCCCTCGCGGGCCACTACCGGGGAGCTGTTTTTT. Protein sequence: CASSTPSRATTGELFF.

V is TRBV5-1 and J is TRBJ1-1; TRBD1 agrees at 11 bases. V trimming: 0 bases; J trimming: 6 bases; junction bases outside the gene matches: 4. This CDR3 is built from 15 residues. Germline V CDR1 and CDR2: SGHRS, YFSETQ. CDR3 sequence: CASSLGTGGWAEAFF. The CDR3 coding sequence is TGCGCCAGCAGCTTGGGGACAGGGGGCTGGGCTGAAGCTTTCTTT.

This clone was seen repeatedly, ten times or more. Other DNA sequences from this sample encode an identical CDR3 as well. The V gene is TRBV6-1, the J gene TRBJ2-5; 10 positions agree with TRBD2. In germline, CDR1 is MNHNS, CDR2 SASEGT. CDR3 length: 15 amino acids. V lost 0 bases to trimming and J lost 2 bases; unmatched junction nucleotides: 0. CDR3 DNA sequence: TGTGCCAGCAGTGAAGCTAGCGGGGGGCAAGAGACCCAGTACTTC. This sequence encodes CASSEASGGQETQYF.

The chain joins TRBV7-2 to TRBJ1-1; maybe TRBD1 (5 bases). Germline-derived CDR1 and CDR2 are SGHTA and FQGNSA. The CDR3 runs to 15 residues. Trimming cost V 6 bases and J 0 bases, with 14 bases left between them. In nucleotides, the CDR3 is TGTGCCAGCAGTCCGGGGGGTATCATGAACACTGAAGCTTTCTTT. The encoded protein is CASSPGGIMNTEAFF.